Presented here are 31 T cell receptor beta chains from one specimen sequenced in a study of T cell responses to AZD1222 COVID-19 vaccine. The table came from immunoSEQ multiplex PCR; TCRdb's copy has only in-frame clones and leaves some out. Here the sample spans approximately 120,000 clones, over 75% being singletons. This specimen was peripheral blood, taken on day 0 of AZD1222 vaccination. The source of these receptors is an adult in good health.

This chain joins TRBV5-1 and TRBJ2-1; 9 bases fit TRBD2. J was trimmed by 6 bases and V by 4 bases; bases with no gene match: 11. This CDR3 is built from 16 residues. In germline, CDR1 is SGHRS, CDR2 YFSETQ. Here the CDR3 reads CASSPQGGRGVNEQFF. DNA for the CDR3: TGCGCCAGCAGCCCCCAGGGCGGGAGGGGTGTCAATGAGCAGTTCTTC.

The gene calls are TRBV6-5 and TRBJ1-4; a weak D match, TRBD1 (6 bases). Germline CDR1 is MNHEY and CDR2 is SVGAGI. Trimming took 6 bases from V and 8 from J, leaving 13 bases between them. The CDR3 length is 13 residues. The CDR3 region has the DNA TGTGCCAGCAGGGCCACAGGGACCGAAAAACTGTTTTTT. It translates to CASRATGTEKLFF.

The J gene is TRBJ1-2, the V gene TRBV19; TRBD1 matches at 12 bases. This CDR3 has 15 amino acids. Germline CDR1 is LNHDA and CDR2 is SQIVND (reference sequence). J was trimmed by 4 bases and V by 7 bases; bases with no gene match: 7. CDR3 nucleotide sequence: TGTGCCAGTAAACATGGGGGACAGGGGGCCTATGGCTACACCTTC. Its protein is CASKHGGQGAYGYTF.

This chain connects TRBV19 to TRBJ1-4; D unresolved. Trimming cost V 2 bases and J 4 bases, with 14 bases left between them. The CDR3 length is 16 residues. Germline V CDR1 and CDR2: LNHDA, SQIVND (reference sequence). The DNA for the CDR3 is TGTGCCAGTAGTATATTGTGGAGTTTCGGTAATGAAAAACTGTTTTTT. Translating gives CASSILWSFGNEKLFF.

This clone has just a few counts. The rearrangement joins TRBV30 to TRBJ1-5; D unclear. The germline V gene has CDR1 GTSNPN and CDR2 SVGIG (reference sequence). This CDR3 spans 13 amino acids. V was shortened by 6 bases and J by 0 bases, with 9 bases between the two germline ends. CDR3 sequence reads: CACSQDSNQPQHF. In DNA form, the CDR3 reads TGTGCCTGCTCTCAGGATAGCAATCAGCCCCAGCATTTT.

The chain has TRBV7-8 and TRBJ1-2, with D hard to call. V gave up 3 bases and J gave up 4 bases, with 30 bases separating them. The length of the CDR3 is 20 residues. Germline V gene lookup returns CDR1 SGHVS and CDR2 FQNEAQ. The CDR3 DNA reads TGTGCCAGCAGCTTGATTTTGGCGGGGTCCCCTCCTTCTATGGCCTATGGCTACACCTTC. Its translation is CASSLILAGSPPSMAYGYTF.

The chain couples TRBV6-6 to TRBJ1-6, with 9 bases lining up with TRBD1. Losses at the gene ends were 7 bases for V and 11 bases for J; bases not matched to a gene: 9. Germline CDR1 MNHNY, CDR2 SVGAGI (reference sequence). CDR3 length: 14 amino acids. The CDR3 protein is CASNTGTGFTPLHF. CDR3 nucleotide sequence: TGTGCCAGCAACACCGGGACAGGGTTTACACCCCTCCACTTT.

The V and J genes are TRBV10-3 and TRBJ1-1; D may be TRBD1 (6 bases). Per germline, CDR1 ENHRY and CDR2 SYGVKD. The CDR3 runs 16 residues. V gave up 4 bases and J gave up 4 bases, with 19 bases separating them. The CDR3 nucleotides read TGTGCCATCAGTGGGGATAAGAGGGGGGTGGCCACTGAAGCTTTCTTT. The encoded protein is CAISGDKRGVATEAFF.

The genes are TRBV28 and TRBJ1-4; D is unclear. V dropped 6 bases and J dropped 13 bases, with 15 bases sitting between them. The CDR3 contains 12 residues. CDR1 is MDHEN, CDR2 SYDVKM, per germline. Written as DNA, the CDR3 is TGTGCCAGCAGACAAATTCGATCTGGACTGTTTTTT. It is translated as CASRQIRSGLFF.

V usage is TRBV12-5 and J usage is TRBJ1-5; 9 bases match TRBD1. V was pared by 2 bases and J by 6 bases, with 23 bases of the junction left unmatched. Germline values: CDR1 LGHNT, CDR2 FRNRAP. CDR3 length: 21 residues. The CDR3 coding sequence is TGTGCTAGTGGTTTGCCTCCTCTCCCGGGACAGGGATTCGGGTATAGTCAGCCCCAGCATTTT. Translating gives CASGLPPLPGQGFGYSQPQHF.

This chain uses TRBV5-1 with TRBJ1-1; 11 bases fit TRBD1. The CDR3 length is 16 residues. Germline trimming cut 4 bases from V and 6 bases from J; bases unmatched to any gene: 11. Per germline, CDR1 SGHRS and CDR2 YFSETQ. The CDR3 region is CASSAFRTGGDSEAFF. The CDR3, as DNA: TGCGCCAGCAGCGCGTTTCGGACAGGGGGCGATTCTGAAGCTTTCTTT.

V gene TRBV29-1 combines with J gene TRBJ1-1; D perhaps matches TRBD1 (6 bases). The germline CDR1 and CDR2 sequences are SQVTM and ANQGSEA. V was clipped by 7 bases and J by 1 base, with 10 bases between them. This CDR3 region has 12 residues. The CDR3 protein is CSASRGNTEAFF. CDR3 coding DNA: TGCAGCGCTTCCAGGGGGAACACTGAAGCTTTCTTT.

The J gene is TRBJ2-3, the V gene TRBV28, with 9 bases that match TRBD2. V dropped 8 bases and J dropped 6; count of bases not matched to a gene: 9. The CDR3 length is 14 residues. The V gene's germline CDR1 is MDHEN and CDR2 SYDVKM. The CDR3 nucleotides are TGTGCCAGCCGTAGCGGGGGTCGTTTCGATACGCAGTATTTT. Translated, it gives CASRSGGRFDTQYF.

V and J are TRBV6-6 and TRBJ2-1; TRBD2 aligns across 8 bases. This CDR3 spans 16 amino acids. V dropped 5 bases and J dropped 4; count of bases not matched to a gene: 10. CDR1 MNHNY and CDR2 SVGAGI come from the germline V gene (reference sequence). The CDR3 spells CASSPRGSGVYNEQFF. The CDR3, as DNA: TGTGCCAGCAGTCCCCGGGGTAGCGGGGTATACAATGAGCAGTTCTTC.

The chain links TRBV18 to TRBJ1-1, with D tentatively TRBD1 (5 bases). The CDR3 sequence is 12 residues long. Germline assignment: CDR1 KGHSH and CDR2 LQKENI. Between the trimmed V and J ends, which lost 4 bases and 3 bases, there was a span of 6 bases. CDR3: CASSRDDTEAFF. CDR3 DNA: TGTGCCAGCTCACGGGACGACACTGAAGCTTTCTTT.

This sequence joins TRBV5-6 and TRBJ2-7, with 7 bases fitting TRBD1. CDR3 length: 14 residues. Germline loops: CDR1 SGHDT, CDR2 YYEEEE. The V segment lost 0 bases and the J segment 3 bases; nucleotides outside the gene matches: 3. CDR3: CASSLAQGVYEQYF. The CDR3, as DNA: TGTGCCAGCAGCTTGGCTCAGGGGGTCTACGAGCAGTACTTC.

DNA for the CDR3: TGTGCCAGCAACCCGGGACAGGGTAGAACTGAAGCTTTCTTT. It codes for CASNPGQGRTEAFF. V and J are TRBV2 and TRBJ1-1; TRBD1 matches at 9 bases. CDR3 length: 14 amino acids. The ends lost 7 bases at V and 5 bases at J; junction bases unmatched: 8. Germline lookup yields CDR1 SNHLY and CDR2 FYNNEI.

The chain has TRBV15 and TRBJ2-7; 11 bases line up with TRBD1. Germline CDR1 LNHNV, CDR2 YYDKDF (reference sequence). J lost 2 bases, V lost 2 bases, and 11 bases had no gene match. The CDR3 has 18 residues. CDR3 coding DNA: TGTGCCACCAGCAGAATCAGGACAGGGGGCCGGAACCCCTACGAGCAGTACTTC. It specifies CATSRIRTGGRNPYEQYF. Using reference TRBV15 and TRBJ2-7 for the parts outside the CDR3, the full variable domain is DAMVIQNPRYQVTQFGKPVTLSCSQTLNHNVMYWYQQKSSQAPKLLFHYYDKDFNNEADTPDNFQSRRPNTSFCFLDIRSPGLGDTAMYLCATSRIRTGGRNPYEQYFGPGTRLTVT.

The V gene is TRBV5-1, the J gene TRBJ2-3, with a tentative D call TRBD2 (6 bases). Per germline, CDR1 SGHRS and CDR2 YFSETQ. The V end was cut by 3 bases, the J end by 0 bases, with 8 bases between. This CDR3 has 14 residues. The chain's CDR3 is CASSWSGSTDTQYF. The CDR3 DNA follows: TGCGCCAGCAGCTGGAGCGGGAGCACAGATACGCAGTATTTT.

The rearrangement joins TRBV4-1 to TRBJ2-7; the D call may be TRBD1 or TRBD2 (5 bases each). The CDR3 extends over 15 amino acids. Trimming shortened V by 0 bases and J by 4 bases, and 13 bases separated the two germline ends. In germline, CDR1 is MGHRA, CDR2 YSYEKL. CDR3 in DNA: TGCGCCAGCAGCCAAGACCCGGGACCTCCTTACGAGCAGTACTTC. Translating it yields CASSQDPGPPYEQYF.

The chain has TRBV30 and TRBJ2-7; D could derive from TRBD1 or TRBD2 (5 bases each). Germline-derived CDR1 and CDR2 are GTSNPN and SVGIG (reference sequence). This CDR3 contains 15 residues. Trimming pared 3 bases from V and 0 bases from J, leaving 15 bases between. The CDR3 region has the DNA TGTGCCTGGAGGGGGTGGGGACGGAGCTCCTACGAGCAGTACTTC. Translating gives CAWRGWGRSSYEQYF.

This chain connects TRBV27 to TRBJ1-5, with 8 bases identical to TRBD1. After removal of 2 bases from V and 7 bases from J, the junction contained 4 bases not matched to a gene. The CDR3 is 14 residues long. CDR1 and CDR2 from the germline V gene are MNHEY and SMNVEV (reference sequence). DNA of the CDR3: TGTGCCAGCAGTTTACAGGGGGCTGGGCAGCCCCAGCATTTT. This codes for CASSLQGAGQPQHF.

This chain uses TRBV5-1 with TRBJ2-1, with TRBD2 identical over 9 bases. Germline CDR1 and CDR2: SGHRS and YFSETQ. The CDR3 consists of 15 residues. V shed 0 bases, J shed 5 bases, and the junction held 3 bases outside the gene matches. This CDR3 is CASSLGLAANNEQFF. In DNA form, the CDR3 reads TGCGCCAGCAGCTTGGGACTAGCGGCTAACAATGAGCAGTTCTTC.

This chain connects TRBV3-1 (or the pseudogene TRBV3-2) to TRBJ2-1; D unclear. The CDR3 contains 15 residues. The germline V gene encodes CDR1 LGHDT and CDR2 YNNKEL (reference sequence). V dropped 4 bases and J dropped 0 bases, with 10 bases sitting between them. CDR3 in amino acids: CASSRIRSSYNEQFF. The CDR3 DNA sequence: TGTGCCAGCAGCCGGATTCGGAGCTCCTACAATGAGCAGTTCTTC.

DNA of the CDR3: TGTGCCAGCTCACTCTCACAGATAGGACACAAGGTCACCGGGGAGCTGTTTTTT. Residues: CASSLSQIGHKVTGELFF. This chain joins TRBV18 and TRBJ2-2; weak D call: TRBD1 (5 bases). The CDR3 contains 18 residues. Trimming left V 4 bases short and J 4 bases short, with 22 bases between. The germline V gene encodes CDR1 KGHSH and CDR2 LQKENI.

V usage is TRBV30 and J usage is TRBJ2-3, with a tentative D call TRBD1 (6 bases). The V end was cut by 0 bases, the J end by 4 bases, with 8 bases between. Germline CDR1 and CDR2: GTSNPN and SVGIG (reference sequence). CDR3 length equals 13 residues. The CDR3 region has the DNA TGTGCCTGGAGTGTCCAGGGGTCAGATACGCAGTATTTT. This encodes CAWSVQGSDTQYF.

The gene calls are TRBV7-9 and TRBJ1-1; TRBD1 might be the D (5 bases). Per germline, CDR1 SEHNR and CDR2 FQNEAQ (reference sequence). Trimming took 2 bases from V and 7 from J, leaving 8 bases between them. This CDR3 is 12 amino acids long. CDR3 sequence (DNA): TGTGCCAGCAGCTTACTCCAGGGTGAAGCTTTCTTT. It codes for CASSLLQGEAFF.

V usage is TRBV28 and J usage is TRBJ1-6; D perhaps matches TRBD1 (5 bases). The CDR3 totals 15 residues. Germline values: CDR1 MDHEN, CDR2 SYDVKM. Trimming cost V 2 bases and J 8 bases, with 13 bases left between them. The CDR3 here is CASSLGASGYSPLHF. In nucleotides, the CDR3 is TGTGCCAGCAGTTTAGGGGCATCAGGTTATTCACCCCTCCACTTT. The full variable domain, completed using reference TRBV28 and TRBJ1-6, is DVKVTQSSRYLVKRTGEKVFLECVQDMDHENMFWYRQDPGLGLRLIYFSYDVKMKEKGDIPEGYSVSREKKERFSLILESASTNQTSMYLCASSLGASGYSPLHFGNGTRLTVT.

This chain joins TRBV11-2 and TRBJ1-2; TRBD1 agrees at 8 bases. J lost 4 bases, V lost 5 bases, and 6 bases had no gene match. The V gene's germline CDR1 is SGHAT and CDR2 FQNNGV. CDR3 length: 14 amino acids. The CDR3 region is CASSETGVGYGYTF. The CDR3 nucleotides are TGTGCCAGCAGCGAGACAGGGGTTGGCTATGGCTACACCTTC.

The V gene is TRBV24-1, the J gene TRBJ1-2; 9 positions agree with TRBD1. This CDR3 is built from 16 residues. Germline loops: CDR1 KGHDR, CDR2 SFDVKD. V lost 3 bases and J lost 2; bases outside the gene matches: 6. The chain's CDR3 is CATSDVTGGKNYGYTF. The DNA of the CDR3 is TGTGCCACCAGTGATGTCACAGGGGGCAAAAACTATGGCTACACCTTC.

This clone was detected once. V gene TRBV7-2 combines with J gene TRBJ2-1; TRBD1 is a possible D gene (6 bases). CDR3 length equals 15 residues. The V gene's germline CDR1 is SGHTA and CDR2 FQGNSA. Trimming stripped 1 base from V and 4 bases from J, with 11 bases between. Written as DNA, the CDR3 is TGTGCCAGCAGCTTAGGGGGGCCCTTATACAATGAGCAGTTCTTC. As protein: CASSLGGPLYNEQFF.